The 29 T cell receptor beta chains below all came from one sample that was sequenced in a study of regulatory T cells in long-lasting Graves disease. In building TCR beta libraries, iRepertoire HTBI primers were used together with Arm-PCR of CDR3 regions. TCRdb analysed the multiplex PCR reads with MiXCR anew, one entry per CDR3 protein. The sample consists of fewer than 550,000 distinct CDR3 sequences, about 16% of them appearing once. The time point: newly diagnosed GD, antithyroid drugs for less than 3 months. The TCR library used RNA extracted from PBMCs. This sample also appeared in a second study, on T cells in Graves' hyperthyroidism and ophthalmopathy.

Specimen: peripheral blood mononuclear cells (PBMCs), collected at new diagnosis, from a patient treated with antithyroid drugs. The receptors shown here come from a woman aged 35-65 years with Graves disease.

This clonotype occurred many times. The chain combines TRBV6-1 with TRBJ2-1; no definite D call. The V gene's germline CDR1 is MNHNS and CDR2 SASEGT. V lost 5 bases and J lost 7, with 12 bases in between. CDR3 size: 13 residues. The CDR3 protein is CASSTPLGNEQFF. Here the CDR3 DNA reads TGTGCCAGCAGTACCCCCCTAGGAAATGAGCAGTTCTTC.

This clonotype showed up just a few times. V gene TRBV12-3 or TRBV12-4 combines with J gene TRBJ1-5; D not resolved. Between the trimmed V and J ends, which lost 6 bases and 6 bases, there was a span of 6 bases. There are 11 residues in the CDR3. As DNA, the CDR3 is TGTGCCAGCAGCCGAAGTCAGCCCCAGCATTTT. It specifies CASSRSQPQHF.

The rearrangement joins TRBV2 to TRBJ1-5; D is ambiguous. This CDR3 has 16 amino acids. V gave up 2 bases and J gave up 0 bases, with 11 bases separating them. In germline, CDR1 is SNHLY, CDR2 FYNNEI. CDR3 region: CASSERRVYSNQPQHF. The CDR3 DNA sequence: TGTGCCAGCAGTGAAAGGCGGGTTTATAGCAATCAGCCCCAGCATTTT.

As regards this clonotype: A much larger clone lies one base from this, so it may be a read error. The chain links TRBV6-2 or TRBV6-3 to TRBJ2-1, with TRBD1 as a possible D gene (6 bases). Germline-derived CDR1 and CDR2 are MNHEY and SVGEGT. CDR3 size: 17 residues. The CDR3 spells CASSAPRTDTYNERQLF. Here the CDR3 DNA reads TGTGCCAGCAGTGCTCCACGGACAGACACTTACAATGAGCGGCAGCTCTTC.

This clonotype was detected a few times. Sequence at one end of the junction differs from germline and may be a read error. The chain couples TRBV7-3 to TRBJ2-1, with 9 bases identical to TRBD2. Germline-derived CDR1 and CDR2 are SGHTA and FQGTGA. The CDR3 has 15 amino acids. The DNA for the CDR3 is TGTGCCAGCAGCTTGGGGATTAGCGGGGGAAATGAGCAGTCCTTC. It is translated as CASSLGISGGNEQSF.

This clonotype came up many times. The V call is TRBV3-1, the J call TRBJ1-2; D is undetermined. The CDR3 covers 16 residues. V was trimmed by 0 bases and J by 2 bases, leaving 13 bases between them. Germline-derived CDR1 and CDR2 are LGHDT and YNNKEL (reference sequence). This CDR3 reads CASSQEGNNRNYGYTF. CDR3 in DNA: TGTGCCAGCAGCCAAGAAGGAAACAACCGAAACTATGGCTACACCTTC. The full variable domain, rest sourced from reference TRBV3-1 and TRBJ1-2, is DTAVSQTPKYLVTQMGNDKSIKCEQNLGHDTMYWYKQDSKKFLKIMFSYNNKELIINETVPNRFSPKSPDKAHLNLHINSLELGDSAVYFCASSQEGNNRNYGYTFGSGTRLTVV.

CDR3 sequence: CASSPYGTESTGELFF. CDR3 nucleotide sequence: TGTGCCAGCAGCCCGTATGGGACCGAGAGCACCGGGGAGCTGTTTTTT. The chain carries TRBV11-2 and TRBJ2-2; D may correspond to TRBD1 or TRBD2 (5 bases each). Germline CDR1 SGHAT, CDR2 FQNNGV. V was trimmed by 5 bases and J by 4 bases, leaving 17 bases between them. This CDR3 contains 16 residues. The full variable domain, with the rest looked up from reference TRBV11-2 and TRBJ2-2, is EAGVAQSPRYKIIEKRQSVAFWCNPISGHATLYWYQQILGQGPKLLIQFQNNGVVDDSQLPKDRFSAERLKGVDSTLKIQPAKLEDSAVYLCASSPYGTESTGELFFGEGSRLTVL.

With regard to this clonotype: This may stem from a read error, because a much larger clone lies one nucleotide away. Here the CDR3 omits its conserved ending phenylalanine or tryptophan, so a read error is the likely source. Written as DNA, the CDR3 is TGTGCCAGCAGTTATGGGACAGGGTACGGTCAGCCCCAGCATTTA. Its translation is CASSYGTGYGQPQHL. The chain carries TRBV6-5 and TRBJ1-5, with 9 nucleotides matching TRBD1. The CDR3 runs to 15 residues. Unmatched junction bases numbered 6, after V lost 3 bases and J lost 6 bases. Germline lookup yields CDR1 MNHEY and CDR2 SVGAGI.

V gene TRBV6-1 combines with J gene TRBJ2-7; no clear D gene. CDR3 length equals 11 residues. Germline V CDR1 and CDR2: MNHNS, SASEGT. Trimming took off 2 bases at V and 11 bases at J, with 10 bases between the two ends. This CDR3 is CASSERATEYF. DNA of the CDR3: TGTGCCAGCAGTGAAAGGGCTACCGAGTACTTC.

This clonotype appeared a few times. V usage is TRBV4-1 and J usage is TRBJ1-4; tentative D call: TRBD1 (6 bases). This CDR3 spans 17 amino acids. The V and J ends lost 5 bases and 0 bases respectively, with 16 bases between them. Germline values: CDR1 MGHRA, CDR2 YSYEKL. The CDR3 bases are TGCGCCAGCAGCTCAGAGGGGGGGGACTCAACTAATGAAAAACTGTTTTTT. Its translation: CASSSEGGDSTNEKLFF.

The CDR3 is CAWNPDYPGTNEQFF. CDR3 in DNA: TGTGCCTGGAACCCCGACTACCCCGGGACCAATGAGCAGTTCTTC. The rearrangement joins TRBV30 to TRBJ2-1; D possibly matches TRBD1 or TRBD2 (5 bases each). Trimming removed 4 bases at V and 6 bases at J, with 19 bases between. Germline V gives CDR1 GTSNPN, CDR2 SVGIG (reference sequence). The CDR3 runs to 15 residues.

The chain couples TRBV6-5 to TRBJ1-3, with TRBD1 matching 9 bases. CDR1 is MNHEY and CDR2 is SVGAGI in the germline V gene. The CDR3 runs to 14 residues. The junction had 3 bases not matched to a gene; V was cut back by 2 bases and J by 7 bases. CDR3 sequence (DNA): TGTGCCAGCAGTTACGGACAGGGGAGGAACACCATATATTTT. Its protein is CASSYGQGRNTIYF.

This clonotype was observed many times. CDR3 sequence: CASSLTPRGANTDTQYF. The DNA for the CDR3 is TGTGCCAGCAGTTTGACCCCACGGGGGGCGAACACAGATACGCAGTATTTT. This chain joins TRBV27 and TRBJ2-3; tentative D call: TRBD2 (7 bases). Trimming cost V 3 bases and J 2 bases, with 18 bases left between them. The germline V gene encodes CDR1 MNHEY and CDR2 SMNVEV (reference sequence). The CDR3 totals 17 residues.

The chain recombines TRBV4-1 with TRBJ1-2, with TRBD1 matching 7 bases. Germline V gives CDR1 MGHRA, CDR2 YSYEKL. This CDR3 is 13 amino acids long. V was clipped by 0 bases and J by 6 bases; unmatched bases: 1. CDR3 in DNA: TGCGCCAGCAGCCAAGATAGGGGGCATGGCTACACCTTC. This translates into CASSQDRGHGYTF.

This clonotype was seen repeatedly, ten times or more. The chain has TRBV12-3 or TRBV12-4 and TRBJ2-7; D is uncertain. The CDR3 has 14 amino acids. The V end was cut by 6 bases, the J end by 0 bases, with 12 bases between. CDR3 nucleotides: TGTGCCAGCAGCTGGATCTCCGACTCCTACGAGCAGTACTTC. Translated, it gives CASSWISDSYEQYF.

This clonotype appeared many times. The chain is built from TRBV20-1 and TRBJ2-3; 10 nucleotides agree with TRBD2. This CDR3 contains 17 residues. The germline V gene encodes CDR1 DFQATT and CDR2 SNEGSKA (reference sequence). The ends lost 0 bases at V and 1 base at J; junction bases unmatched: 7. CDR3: CSARDLSSGGRTDTQYF. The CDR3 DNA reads TGCAGTGCTAGAGATCTGAGTAGCGGGGGGCGCACAGATACGCAGTATTTT.

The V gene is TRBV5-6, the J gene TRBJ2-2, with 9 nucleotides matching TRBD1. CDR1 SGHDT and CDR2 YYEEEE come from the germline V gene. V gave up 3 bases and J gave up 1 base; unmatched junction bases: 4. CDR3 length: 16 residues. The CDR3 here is CASSSNRGQNTGELFF. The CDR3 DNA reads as TGTGCCAGCAGCTCCAACAGGGGGCAGAACACCGGGGAGCTGTTTTTT.

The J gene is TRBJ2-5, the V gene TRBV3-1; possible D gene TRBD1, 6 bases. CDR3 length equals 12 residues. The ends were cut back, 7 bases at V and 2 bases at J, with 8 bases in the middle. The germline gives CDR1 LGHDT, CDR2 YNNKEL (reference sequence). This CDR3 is CASMGAQETQYF. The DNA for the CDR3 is TGTGCCAGCATGGGGGCGCAAGAGACCCAGTACTTC.

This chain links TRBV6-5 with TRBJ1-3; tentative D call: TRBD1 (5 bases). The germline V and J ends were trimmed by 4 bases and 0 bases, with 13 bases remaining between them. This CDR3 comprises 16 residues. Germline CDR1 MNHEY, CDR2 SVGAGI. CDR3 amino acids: CASSLVQAYSGNTIYF. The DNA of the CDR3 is TGTGCCAGCAGTTTGGTACAGGCTTACTCTGGAAACACCATATATTTT.

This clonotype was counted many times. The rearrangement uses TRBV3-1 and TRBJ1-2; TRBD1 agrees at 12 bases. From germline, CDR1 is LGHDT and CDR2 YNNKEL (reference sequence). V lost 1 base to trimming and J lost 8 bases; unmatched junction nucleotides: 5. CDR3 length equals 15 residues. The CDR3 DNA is TGTGCCAGCAGCCAAGGAGGGACAGGGGGCCGGGGCTACACCTTC. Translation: CASSQGGTGGRGYTF.

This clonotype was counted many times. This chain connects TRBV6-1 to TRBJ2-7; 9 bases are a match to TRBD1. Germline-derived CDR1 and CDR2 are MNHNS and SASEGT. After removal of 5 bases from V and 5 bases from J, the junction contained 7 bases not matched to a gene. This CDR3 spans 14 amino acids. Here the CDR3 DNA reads TGTGCCAGCAGTACTGACCGGGACAGGGACGAGCAGTACTTC. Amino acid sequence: CASSTDRDRDEQYF.

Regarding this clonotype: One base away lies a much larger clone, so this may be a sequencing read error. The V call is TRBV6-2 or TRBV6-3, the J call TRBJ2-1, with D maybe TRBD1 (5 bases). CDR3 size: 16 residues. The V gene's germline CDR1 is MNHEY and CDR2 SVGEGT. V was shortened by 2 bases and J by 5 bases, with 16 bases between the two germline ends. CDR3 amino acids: CASSYTYDKGHNEQFF. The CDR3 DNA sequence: TGTGCCAGCAGTTACACATATGATAAGGGGCACAATGAGCAGTTCTTC.

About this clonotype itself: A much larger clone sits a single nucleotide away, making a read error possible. This CDR3 reads CASSRASGGTEAFF. The CDR3, as DNA: TGTGCCAGTAGTAGGGCGTCAGGGGGCACTGAAGCTTTCTTT. This chain links TRBV19 with TRBJ1-1, with 7 positions matching TRBD1. The junction had 6 bases not matched to a gene; V was cut back by 4 bases and J by 4 bases. The germline V gene encodes CDR1 LNHDA and CDR2 SQIVND (reference sequence). CDR3 length: 14 amino acids.

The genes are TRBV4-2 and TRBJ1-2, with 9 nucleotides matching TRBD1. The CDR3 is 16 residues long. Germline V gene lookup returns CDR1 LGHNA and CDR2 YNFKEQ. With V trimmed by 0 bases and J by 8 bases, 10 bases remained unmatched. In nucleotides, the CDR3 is TGTGCCAGCAGCCAAGATACGGGACAGGGATATTTAGGCTACACCTTC. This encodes CASSQDTGQGYLGYTF.

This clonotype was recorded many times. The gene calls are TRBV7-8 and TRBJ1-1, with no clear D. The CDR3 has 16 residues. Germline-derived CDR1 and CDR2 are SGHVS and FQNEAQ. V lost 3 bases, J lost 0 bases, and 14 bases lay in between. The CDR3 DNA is TGTGCCAGCAGCTTCGCCGTACGAAACATGAACACTGAAGCTTTCTTT. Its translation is CASSFAVRNMNTEAFF.

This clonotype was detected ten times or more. For the CDR3, the DNA is TGTGCCAGCAGTGCAGAAGCAGGGGCGTACACTGAAGCTTTCTTT. Its translation: CASSAEAGAYTEAFF. The chain combines TRBV2 with TRBJ1-1; D is possibly TRBD1 (6 bases). The V end was cut by 4 bases, the J end by 3 bases, with 15 bases between. Germline-derived CDR1 and CDR2 are SNHLY and FYNNEI. The CDR3 extends over 15 amino acids.

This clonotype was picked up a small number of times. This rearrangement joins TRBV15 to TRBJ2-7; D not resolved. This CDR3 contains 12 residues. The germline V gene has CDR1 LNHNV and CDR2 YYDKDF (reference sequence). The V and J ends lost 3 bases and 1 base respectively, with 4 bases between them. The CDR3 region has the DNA TGTGCCACCAGCAGCCAATCCTACGAGCAGTACTTC. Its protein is CATSSQSYEQYF.

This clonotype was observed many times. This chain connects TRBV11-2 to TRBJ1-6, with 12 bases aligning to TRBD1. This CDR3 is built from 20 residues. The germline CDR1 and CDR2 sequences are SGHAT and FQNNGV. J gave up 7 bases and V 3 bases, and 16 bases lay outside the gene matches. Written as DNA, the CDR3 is TGTGCCAGCAGCTTCACCCCCAGGGGGGACAGGGGGCGCCGGAATTCACCCCTCCACTTT. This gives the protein CASSFTPRGDRGRRNSPLHF.

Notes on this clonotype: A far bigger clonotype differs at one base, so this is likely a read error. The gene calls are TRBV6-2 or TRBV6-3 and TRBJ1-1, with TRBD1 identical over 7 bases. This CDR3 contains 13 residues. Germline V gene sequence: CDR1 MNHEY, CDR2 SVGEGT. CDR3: CASSVEMTGRTVF. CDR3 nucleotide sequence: TGTGCCAGCAGTGTCGAAATGACAGGGAGGACTGTCTTT.